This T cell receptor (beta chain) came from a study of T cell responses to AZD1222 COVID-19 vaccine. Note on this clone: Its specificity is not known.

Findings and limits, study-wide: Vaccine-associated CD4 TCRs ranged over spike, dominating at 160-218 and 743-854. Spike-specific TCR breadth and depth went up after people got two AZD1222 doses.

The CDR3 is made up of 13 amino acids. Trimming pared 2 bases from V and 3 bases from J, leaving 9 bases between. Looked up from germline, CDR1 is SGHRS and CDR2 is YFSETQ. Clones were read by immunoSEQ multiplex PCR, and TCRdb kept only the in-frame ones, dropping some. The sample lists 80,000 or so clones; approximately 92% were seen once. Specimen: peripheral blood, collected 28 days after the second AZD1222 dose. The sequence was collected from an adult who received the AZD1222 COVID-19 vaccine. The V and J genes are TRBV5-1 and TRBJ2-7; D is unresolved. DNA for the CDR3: TGCGCCAGCAGCTTAGGGCTGGACTACGAGCAGTACTTC. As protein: CASSLGLDYEQYF. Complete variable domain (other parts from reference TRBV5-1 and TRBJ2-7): KAGVTQTPRYLIKTRGQQVTLSCSPISGHRSVSWYQQTPGQGLQFLFEYFSETQRNKGNFPGRFSGRQFSNSRSEMNVSTLELGDSALYLCASSLGLDYEQYFGPGTRLTVT.